The TCR beta chain described here comes from a study of blood T cell repertoires in COVID-19. At the level of the study: The origin of the acute and convalescent COVID-19 samples was the United States, Italy and Spain. Sources were T cells, B-cell-depleted T cells, or PBMCs; the material itself was cDNA or gDNA.

Original data processing: Estimated nucleated cell counts came from reference gene primer amplification. Here immunoSEQ multiplex PCR was the method, and the copy in TCRdb shows in-frame clones only, minus some. V, J and clone size were drawn from that table, and D and trimming were deduced from the DNA. The data contain 110,000 or so clones, about four fifths of them seen just once; the ten biggest clones take up about 8.5%. Trimming pared 4 bases from V and 3 bases from J, leaving 19 bases between. Germline-derived CDR1 and CDR2 are SGHRS and YFSETQ. The CDR3 totals 16 residues. V usage is TRBV5-1 and J usage is TRBJ1-1; tentative D call: TRBD1 (6 bases). Sequenced: peripheral blood. This receptor was obtained from a woman aged 40 to 50 with acute or convalescent COVID-19. The CDR3 reads CASSTVGGGAHTEAFF. CDR3 sequence (DNA): TGCGCCAGCAGCACAGTAGGGGGAGGGGCGCACACTGAAGCTTTCTTT.